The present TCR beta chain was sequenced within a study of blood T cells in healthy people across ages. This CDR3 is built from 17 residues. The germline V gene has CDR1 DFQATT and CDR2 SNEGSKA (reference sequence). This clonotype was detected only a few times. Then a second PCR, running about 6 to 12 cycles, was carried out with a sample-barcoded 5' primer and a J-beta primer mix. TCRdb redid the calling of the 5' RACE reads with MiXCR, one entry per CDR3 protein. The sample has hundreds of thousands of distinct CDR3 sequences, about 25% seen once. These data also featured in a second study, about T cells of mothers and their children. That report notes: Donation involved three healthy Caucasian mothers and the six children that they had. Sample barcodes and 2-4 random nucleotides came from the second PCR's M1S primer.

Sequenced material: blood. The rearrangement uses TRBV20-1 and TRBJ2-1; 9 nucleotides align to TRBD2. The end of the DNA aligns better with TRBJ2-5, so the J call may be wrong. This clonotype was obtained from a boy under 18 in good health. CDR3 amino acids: CSARGRSTSGHEETQYF. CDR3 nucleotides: TGCAGTGCTAGAGGCCGCTCGACTAGCGGACACGAAGAGACCCAGTACTTC.